The 13 T cell receptor beta chains below come from one sample, sequenced in a study of breast tumors, draining lymph nodes, adjacent tissues. From the multiplex PCR reads, TCRdb called clonotypes with MiXCR, one entry per CDR3 protein. The sample consists of approximately 15,000 distinct CDR3 sequences, around 57% of them appearing once. Input material: tumor-adjacent breast tissue. These receptor sequences come from a female donor with breast cancer. Some clones in this sample may be carry-over from other donors' samples.

The V gene is TRBV19, the J gene TRBJ1-2; 7 positions match TRBD1. CDR3 length equals 12 residues. From germline, CDR1 is LNHDA and CDR2 SQIVND (reference sequence). The ends lost 9 bases at V and 4 bases at J; junction bases unmatched: 5. The DNA of the CDR3 is TGTGCCAGCAGACAGGGTGCCTATGGCTACACCTTC. Translation: CASRQGAYGYTF.

V usage is TRBV7-3 and J usage is TRBJ2-3; no clear D. Germline V gene sequence: CDR1 SGHTA, CDR2 FQGTGA. V dropped 4 bases and J dropped 1 base, with 12 bases sitting between them. The CDR3 runs 15 residues. The CDR3 sequence: CASSSARRGTDTQYF. The CDR3 DNA reads TGTGCCAGCAGCTCAGCTCGAAGGGGCACAGATACGCAGTATTTT.

In the case of this clonotype: The junction shows a germline mismatch at one end, possibly a read error. The chain has TRBV7-2 and TRBJ2-3, with TRBD1 matching 10 bases. CDR3 length: 18 residues. Germline V gene sequence: CDR1 SGHTA, CDR2 FQGNSA. This chain's CDR3 is CASSQDLRTGGITDTQYF. CDR3 bases: TGCGCCAGCAGCCAAGACTTACGGACAGGGGGGATCACAGATACGCAGTATTTT.

By share of the sample, this clonotype is medium-sized. This chain connects TRBV20-1 to TRBJ2-7; D is unresolved. Germline CDR1 reads DFQATT; CDR2 reads SNEGSKA (reference sequence). The CDR3 contains 13 residues. Trimming stripped 6 bases from V and 2 bases from J, with 14 bases between. This CDR3 reads CSAGSNRPYEQYF. The CDR3 bases are TGCAGTGCGGGTTCTAATCGCCCCTACGAGCAGTACTTC.

This chain uses TRBV5-1 with TRBJ2-7; 9 bases are a match to TRBD2. CDR1 is SGHRS and CDR2 is YFSETQ in the germline V gene. The V and J ends lost 1 base and 2 bases, in that order; junction bases with no gene match: 4. CDR3 length: 15 amino acids. The CDR3 region has the DNA TGCGCCAGCAGCTTGTCTAGCGGGGACACCTACGAGCAGTACTTC. Encoded protein: CASSLSSGDTYEQYF.

By share, this clonotype counts as medium-sized (0.01 to 0.1%). The V call is TRBV6-5, the J call TRBJ1-2; 7 nucleotides align to TRBD1. This CDR3 contains 13 residues. Germline V gene data show CDR1 as MNHEY and CDR2 as SVGAGI. J gave up 3 bases and V 6 bases, and 4 bases lay outside the gene matches. CDR3 DNA sequence: TGTGCCAGCAGCCGAGACAGGGACTATGGCTACACCTTC. Its protein product is CASSRDRDYGYTF.

CDR3 nucleotides: TGCAGTGCTAGATTGAGCAATCAGCCCCAGCATTTT. Translation gives CSARLSNQPQHF. The chain links TRBV20-1 to TRBJ1-5; D unclear. This CDR3 comprises 12 residues. V shed 2 bases and J shed 1 base, with 3 bases lying between them. Germline V gene data show CDR1 as DFQATT and CDR2 as SNEGSKA (reference sequence).

Ten or more counts support this clonotype. DNA of the CDR3: TGTGCCAGCATCAATCTGGTCTTCCCAATCTCTGGGGCCAACGTCCTGACTTTC. It specifies CASINLVFPISGANVLTF. The V call is TRBV12-3 or TRBV12-4, the J call TRBJ2-6; no definite D call. Between the trimmed V and J ends, which lost 7 bases and 0 bases, there was a span of 19 bases. CDR3 size: 18 residues.

This clonotype appeared a few times. The J gene is TRBJ2-7, the V gene TRBV9, with 7 bases fitting TRBD1. The junction had 9 bases not matched to a gene; V was cut back by 3 bases and J by 3 bases. CDR1 is SGDLS and CDR2 is YYNGEE in the germline V gene. The CDR3 spans 15 residues. The CDR3 region is CASSATGTANYEQYF. The CDR3 coding sequence is TGTGCCAGCAGCGCCACCGGGACAGCCAACTACGAGCAGTACTTC.

The CDR3 sequence is CASSFLGSGYGYTF. CDR3 bases: TGTGCCAGCAGCTTTTTAGGGTCTGGGTATGGCTACACCTTC. The rearrangement uses TRBV7-2 and TRBJ1-2; D not certain. Germline assignment: CDR1 SGHTA and CDR2 FQGNSA. This CDR3 region has 14 residues. V lost 3 bases and J 5 bases, leaving 13 bases between the germline ends.

This clonotype was observed at least ten times. CDR3 protein: CASSYSSGGASSTDTQYF. CDR3 nucleotide sequence: TGTGCCAGCAGTTACTCAAGCGGAGGGGCATCTAGCACAGATACGCAGTATTTT. The chain couples TRBV6-6 to TRBJ2-3, with TRBD2 as a possible D gene (6 bases). The CDR3 is 18 amino acids. Germline V gene sequence: CDR1 MNHNY, CDR2 SVGAGI (reference sequence). The germline V and J ends were trimmed by 0 bases and 0 bases, with 16 bases remaining between them.

J is TRBJ1-4 and V is TRBV20-1; D is unresolved. Looked up from germline, CDR1 is DFQATT and CDR2 is SNEGSKA (reference sequence). The length of the CDR3 is 16 residues. The germline V and J ends were trimmed by 3 bases and 0 bases, with 14 bases remaining between them. This CDR3 reads CSASASGSATNEKLFF. The DNA for the CDR3 is TGCAGTGCTAGTGCGTCCGGGAGTGCAACTAATGAAAAACTGTTTTTT.

V usage is TRBV5-1 and J usage is TRBJ2-7; D uncertain. CDR1 and CDR2 (germline): SGHRS, YFSETQ. Trimming removed 10 bases from V and 2 bases from J, with 13 bases in between. This CDR3 is 12 amino acids long. For the CDR3, the DNA is TGCGCCGGGCCCAAGAGTCCCTACGAGCAGTACTTC. Residues: CAGPKSPYEQYF.